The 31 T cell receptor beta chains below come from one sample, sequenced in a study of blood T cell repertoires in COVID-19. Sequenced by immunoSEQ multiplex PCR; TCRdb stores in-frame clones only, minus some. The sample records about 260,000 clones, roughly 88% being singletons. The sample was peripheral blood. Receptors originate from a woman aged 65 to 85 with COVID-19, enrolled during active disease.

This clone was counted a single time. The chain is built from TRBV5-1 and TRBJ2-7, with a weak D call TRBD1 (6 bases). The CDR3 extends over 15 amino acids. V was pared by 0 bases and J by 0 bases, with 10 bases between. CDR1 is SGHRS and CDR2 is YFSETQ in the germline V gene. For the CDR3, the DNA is TGCGCCAGCAGCTTGGACAGGGAGACCTCCTACGAGCAGTACTTC. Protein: CASSLDRETSYEQYF.

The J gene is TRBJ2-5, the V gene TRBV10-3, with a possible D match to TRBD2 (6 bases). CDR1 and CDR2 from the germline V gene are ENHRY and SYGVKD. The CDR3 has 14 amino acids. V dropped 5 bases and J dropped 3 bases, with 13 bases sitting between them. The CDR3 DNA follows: TGTGCCATCAGTATCCGGGGGTCGGAAGAGACCCAGTACTTC. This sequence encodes CAISIRGSEETQYF.

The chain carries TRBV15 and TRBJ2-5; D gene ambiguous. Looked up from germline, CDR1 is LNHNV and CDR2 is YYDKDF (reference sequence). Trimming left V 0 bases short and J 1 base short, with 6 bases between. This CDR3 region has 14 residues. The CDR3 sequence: CATSRDSSQETQYF. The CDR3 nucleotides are TGTGCCACCAGCAGAGACTCCAGCCAAGAGACCCAGTACTTC. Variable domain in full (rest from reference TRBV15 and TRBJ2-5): DAMVIQNPRYQVTQFGKPVTLSCSQTLNHNVMYWYQQKSSQAPKLLFHYYDKDFNNEADTPDNFQSRRPNTSFCFLDIRSPGLGDTAMYLCATSRDSSQETQYFGPGTRLLVL.

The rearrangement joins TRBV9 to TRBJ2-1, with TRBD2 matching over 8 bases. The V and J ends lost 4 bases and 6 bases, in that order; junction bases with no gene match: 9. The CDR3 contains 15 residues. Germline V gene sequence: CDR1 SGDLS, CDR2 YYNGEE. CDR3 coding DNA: TGTGCCAGCAGCAGACCGGGACTAGGTACCAATGAGCAGTTCTTC. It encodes CASSRPGLGTNEQFF.

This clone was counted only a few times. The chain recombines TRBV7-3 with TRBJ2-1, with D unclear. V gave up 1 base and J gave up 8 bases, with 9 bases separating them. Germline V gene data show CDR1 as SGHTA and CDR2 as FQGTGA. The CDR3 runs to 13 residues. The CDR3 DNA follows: TGTGCCAGCAGCTTAATTAGTACCGATGAGCAGTTCTTC. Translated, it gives CASSLISTDEQFF. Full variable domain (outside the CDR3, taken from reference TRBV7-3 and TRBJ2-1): GAGVSQTPSNKVTEKGKYVELRCDPISGHTALYWYRQSLGQGPEFLIYFQGTGAADDSGLPNDRFFAVRPEGSVSTLKIQRTERGDSAVYLCASSLISTDEQFFGPGTRLTVL.

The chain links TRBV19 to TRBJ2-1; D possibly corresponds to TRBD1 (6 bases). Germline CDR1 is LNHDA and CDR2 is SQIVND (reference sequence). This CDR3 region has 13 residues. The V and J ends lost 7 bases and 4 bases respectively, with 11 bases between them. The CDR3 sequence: CASTRTEYNEQFF. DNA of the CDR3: TGTGCCAGTACGAGGACAGAATACAATGAGCAGTTCTTC.

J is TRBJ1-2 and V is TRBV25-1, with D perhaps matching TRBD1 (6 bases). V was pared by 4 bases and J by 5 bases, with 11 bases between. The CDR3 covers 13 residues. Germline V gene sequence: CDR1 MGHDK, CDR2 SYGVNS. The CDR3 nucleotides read TGTGCCAGCAGTGGCGGACAGTTATATGGCTACACCTTC. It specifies CASSGGQLYGYTF.

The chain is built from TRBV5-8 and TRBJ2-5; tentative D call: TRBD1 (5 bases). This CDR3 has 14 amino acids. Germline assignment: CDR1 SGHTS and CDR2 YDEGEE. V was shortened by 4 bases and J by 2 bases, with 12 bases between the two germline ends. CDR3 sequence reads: CASSTDIIQETQYF. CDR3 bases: TGTGCCAGCAGCACGGACATAATACAAGAGACCCAGTACTTC. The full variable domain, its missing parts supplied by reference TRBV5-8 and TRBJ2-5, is EAGVTQSPTHLIKTRGQQATLRCSPISGHTSVYWYQQALGLGLQFLLWYDEGEERNRGNFPPRFSGRQFPNYSSELNVNALELEDSALYLCASSTDIIQETQYFGPGTRLLVL.

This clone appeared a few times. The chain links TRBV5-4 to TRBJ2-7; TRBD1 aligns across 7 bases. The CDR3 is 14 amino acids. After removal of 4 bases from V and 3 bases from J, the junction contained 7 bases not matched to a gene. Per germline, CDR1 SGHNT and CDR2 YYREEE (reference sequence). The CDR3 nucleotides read TGTGCCAGCAGCGTGACCGGGACAGACTACGAGCAGTACTTC. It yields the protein CASSVTGTDYEQYF.

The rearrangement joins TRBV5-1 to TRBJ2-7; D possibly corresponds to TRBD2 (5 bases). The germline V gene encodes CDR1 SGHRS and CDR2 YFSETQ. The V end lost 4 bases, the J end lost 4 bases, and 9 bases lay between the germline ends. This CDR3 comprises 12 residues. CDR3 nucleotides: TGCGCCAGCAGCCGCCCGGGGTACGAGCAGTACTTC. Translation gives CASSRPGYEQYF.

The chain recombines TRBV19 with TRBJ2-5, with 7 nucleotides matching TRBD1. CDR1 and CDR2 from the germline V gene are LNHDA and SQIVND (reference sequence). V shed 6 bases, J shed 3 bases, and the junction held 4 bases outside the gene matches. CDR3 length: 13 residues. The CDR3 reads CASRKQGKETQYF. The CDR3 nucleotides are TGTGCCAGTAGGAAACAGGGGAAAGAGACCCAGTACTTC.

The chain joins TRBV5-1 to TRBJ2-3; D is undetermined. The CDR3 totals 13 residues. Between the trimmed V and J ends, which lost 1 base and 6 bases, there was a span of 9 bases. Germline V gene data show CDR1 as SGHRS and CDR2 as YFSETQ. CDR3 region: CASSLSPVDTQYF. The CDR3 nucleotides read TGCGCCAGCAGCTTGTCCCCGGTTGATACGCAGTATTTT. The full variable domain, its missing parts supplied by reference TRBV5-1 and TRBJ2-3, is KAGVTQTPRYLIKTRGQQVTLSCSPISGHRSVSWYQQTPGQGLQFLFEYFSETQRNKGNFPGRFSGRQFSNSRSEMNVSTLELGDSALYLCASSLSPVDTQYFGPGTRLTVL.

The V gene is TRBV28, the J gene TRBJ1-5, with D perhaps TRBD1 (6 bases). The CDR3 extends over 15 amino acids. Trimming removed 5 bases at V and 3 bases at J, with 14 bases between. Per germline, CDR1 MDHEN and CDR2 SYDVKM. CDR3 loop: CASSTGQLHNQPQHF. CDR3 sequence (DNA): TGTGCCAGCAGTACGGGACAACTTCACAATCAGCCCCAGCATTTT.

The CDR3 nucleotides are TGCGCCAGCAGCCCTACTAGCGGGAGGGTTGCAGATACGCAGTATTTT. Translated: CASSPTSGRVADTQYF. The J gene is TRBJ2-3, the V gene TRBV5-1; 13 bases agree with TRBD2. CDR1 SGHRS and CDR2 YFSETQ come from the germline V gene. The J segment lost 4 bases and the V segment lost 4 bases, leaving 6 bases of the junction unmatched. The CDR3 is made up of 16 amino acids. Variable domain in full (rest from reference TRBV5-1 and TRBJ2-3): KAGVTQTPRYLIKTRGQQVTLSCSPISGHRSVSWYQQTPGQGLQFLFEYFSETQRNKGNFPGRFSGRQFSNSRSEMNVSTLELGDSALYLCASSPTSGRVADTQYFGPGTRLTVL.

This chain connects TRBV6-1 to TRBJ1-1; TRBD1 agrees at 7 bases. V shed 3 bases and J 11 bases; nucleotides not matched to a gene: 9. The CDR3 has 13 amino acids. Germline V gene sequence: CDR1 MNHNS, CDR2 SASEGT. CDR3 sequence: CASSEARGLNAFF. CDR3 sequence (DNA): TGTGCCAGCAGTGAGGCAAGGGGGCTTAATGCTTTCTTT.

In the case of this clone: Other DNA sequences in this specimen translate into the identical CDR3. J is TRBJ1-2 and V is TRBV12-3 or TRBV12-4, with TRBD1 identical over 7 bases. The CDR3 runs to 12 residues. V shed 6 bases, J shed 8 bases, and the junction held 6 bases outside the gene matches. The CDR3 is CASSSDRVGYTF. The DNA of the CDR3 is TGTGCCAGCAGCTCCGACAGGGTAGGCTACACCTTC.

The CDR3 nucleotides read TGTGCCTGGAGTATTGGTGGACTAGCGGGGCGAGAGCAGTACTTC. Encoded protein: CAWSIGGLAGREQYF. The chain carries TRBV30 and TRBJ2-7; TRBD2 matches at 12 bases. The CDR3 consists of 15 residues. Per germline, CDR1 GTSNPN and CDR2 SVGIG (reference sequence). The junction had 9 bases not matched to a gene; V was cut back by 2 bases and J by 7 bases.

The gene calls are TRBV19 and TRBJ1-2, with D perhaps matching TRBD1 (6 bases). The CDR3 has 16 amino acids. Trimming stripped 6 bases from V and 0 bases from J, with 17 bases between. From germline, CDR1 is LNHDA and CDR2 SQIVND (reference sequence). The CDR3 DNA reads TGTGCCAGTAGACTACCCGGGACATCTCCTAACTATGGCTACACCTTC. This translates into CASRLPGTSPNYGYTF.

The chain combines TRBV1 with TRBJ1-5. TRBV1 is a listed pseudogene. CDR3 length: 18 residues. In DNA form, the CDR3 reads TGCACCAGCAGCCAAGTGAGGAGGGTCCAGCAATTTGGGCAGCCCCAGCATTTT. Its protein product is CTSSQVRRVQQFGQPQHF.

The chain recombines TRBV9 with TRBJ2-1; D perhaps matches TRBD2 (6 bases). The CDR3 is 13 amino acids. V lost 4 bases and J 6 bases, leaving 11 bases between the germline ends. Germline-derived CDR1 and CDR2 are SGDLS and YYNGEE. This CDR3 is CASSTLTSNEQFF. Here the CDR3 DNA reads TGTGCCAGCAGCACATTGACTAGCAATGAGCAGTTCTTC.

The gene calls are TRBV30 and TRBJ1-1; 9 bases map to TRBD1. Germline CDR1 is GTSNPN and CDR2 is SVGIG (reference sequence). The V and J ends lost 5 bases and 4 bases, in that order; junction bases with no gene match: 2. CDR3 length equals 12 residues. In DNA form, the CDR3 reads TGTGCCTGGCGACAGGGGGGCACTGAAGCTTTCTTT. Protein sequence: CAWRQGGTEAFF.

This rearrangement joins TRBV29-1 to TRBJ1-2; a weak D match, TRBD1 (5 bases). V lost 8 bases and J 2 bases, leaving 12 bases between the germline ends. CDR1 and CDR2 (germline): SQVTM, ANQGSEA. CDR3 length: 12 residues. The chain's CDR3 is CSCGGYNYGYTF. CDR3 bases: TGCAGCTGCGGGGGATACAACTATGGCTACACCTTC. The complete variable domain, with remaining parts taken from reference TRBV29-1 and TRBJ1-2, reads SAVISQKPSRDICQRGTSLTIQCQVDSQVTMMFWYRQQPGQSLTLIATANQGSEATYESGFVIDKFPISRPNLTFSTLTVSNMSPEDSSIYLCSCGGYNYGYTFGSGTRLTVV.

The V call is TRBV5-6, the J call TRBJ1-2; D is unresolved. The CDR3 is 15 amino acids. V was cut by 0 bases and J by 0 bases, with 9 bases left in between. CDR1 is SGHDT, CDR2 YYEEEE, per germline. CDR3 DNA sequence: TGTGCCAGCAGCTTGGTGGGAGAAGCTAACTATGGCTACACCTTC. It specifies CASSLVGEANYGYTF.

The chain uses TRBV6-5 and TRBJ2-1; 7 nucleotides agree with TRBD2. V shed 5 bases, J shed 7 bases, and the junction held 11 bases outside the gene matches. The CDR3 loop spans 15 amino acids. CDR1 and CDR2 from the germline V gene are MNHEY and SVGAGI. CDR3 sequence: CASSRLRVGGNEQFF. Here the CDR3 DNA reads TGTGCCAGCAGTAGGTTGAGGGTGGGAGGGAATGAGCAGTTCTTC.

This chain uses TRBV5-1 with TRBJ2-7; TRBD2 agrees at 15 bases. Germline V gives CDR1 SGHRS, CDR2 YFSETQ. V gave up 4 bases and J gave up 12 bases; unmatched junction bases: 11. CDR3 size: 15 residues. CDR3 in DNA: TGCGCCAGCAGCCCGGGACTAGCGGGAGGCCAAAGCCGGTACTTC. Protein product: CASSPGLAGGQSRYF.

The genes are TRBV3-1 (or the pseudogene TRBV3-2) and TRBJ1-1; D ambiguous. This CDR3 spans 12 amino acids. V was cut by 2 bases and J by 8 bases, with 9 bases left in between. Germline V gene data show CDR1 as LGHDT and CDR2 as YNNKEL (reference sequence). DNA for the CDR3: TGTGCCAGCAGCCAACTACGTAAAGAAGCTTTCTTT. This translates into CASSQLRKEAFF.

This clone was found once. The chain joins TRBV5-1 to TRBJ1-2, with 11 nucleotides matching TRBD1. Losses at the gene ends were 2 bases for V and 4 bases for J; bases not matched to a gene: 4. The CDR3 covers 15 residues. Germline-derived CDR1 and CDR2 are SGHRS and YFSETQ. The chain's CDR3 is CASSLPGQGGYGYTF. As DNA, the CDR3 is TGCGCCAGCAGCTTACCGGGACAGGGGGGCTATGGCTACACCTTC. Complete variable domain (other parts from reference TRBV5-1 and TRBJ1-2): KAGVTQTPRYLIKTRGQQVTLSCSPISGHRSVSWYQQTPGQGLQFLFEYFSETQRNKGNFPGRFSGRQFSNSRSEMNVSTLELGDSALYLCASSLPGQGGYGYTFGSGTRLTVV.

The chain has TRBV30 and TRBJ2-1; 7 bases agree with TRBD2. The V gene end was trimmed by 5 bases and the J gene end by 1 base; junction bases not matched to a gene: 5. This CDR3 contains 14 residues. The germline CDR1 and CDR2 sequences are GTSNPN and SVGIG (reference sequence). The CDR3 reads CAWLAEISYNEQFF. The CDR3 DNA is TGTGCCTGGCTAGCGGAGATTTCCTACAATGAGCAGTTCTTC.

CDR3 in amino acids: CASSSTSSNQPQHF. The CDR3 DNA reads TGTGCCAGCAGCTCGACAAGTAGCAATCAGCCCCAGCATTTT. The rearrangement links TRBV7-2 to TRBJ1-5; no definite D call. The CDR3 runs 14 residues. Germline-derived CDR1 and CDR2 are SGHTA and FQGNSA. Trimming took off 4 bases at V and 0 bases at J, with 7 bases between the two ends.

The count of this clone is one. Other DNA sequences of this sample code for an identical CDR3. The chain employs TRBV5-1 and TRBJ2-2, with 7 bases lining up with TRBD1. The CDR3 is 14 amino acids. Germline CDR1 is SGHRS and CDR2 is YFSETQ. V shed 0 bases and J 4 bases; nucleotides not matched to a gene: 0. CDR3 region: CASSLGQGTGELFF. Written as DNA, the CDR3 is TGCGCCAGCAGCTTGGGACAGGGCACCGGGGAGCTGTTTTTT. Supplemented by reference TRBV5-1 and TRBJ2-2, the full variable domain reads KAGVTQTPRYLIKTRGQQVTLSCSPISGHRSVSWYQQTPGQGLQFLFEYFSETQRNKGNFPGRFSGRQFSNSRSEMNVSTLELGDSALYLCASSLGQGTGELFFGEGSRLTVL.

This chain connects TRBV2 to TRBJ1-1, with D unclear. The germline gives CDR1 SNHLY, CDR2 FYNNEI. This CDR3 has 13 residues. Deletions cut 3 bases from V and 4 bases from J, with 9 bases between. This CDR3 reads CASSDGVGTEAFF. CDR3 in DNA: TGTGCCAGCAGTGACGGGGTTGGCACTGAAGCTTTCTTT.